The rows below give T cell receptor beta chains drawn from one sample of a study of OX40 agonist ivuxolimab in advanced cancers. Sequenced by immunoSEQ multiplex PCR; TCRdb stores in-frame clones only, minus some. The sample has roughly 93,000 clones; 75% to 95% are singletons. The material was CD4+ or CD8+ T cells sorted from blood, obtained in a trial of the OX40 agonist ivuxolimab. The receptors come from an adult with an advanced solid tumor such as melanoma, head and neck, liver or kidney cancer. Each CDR3 is given with its conserved first and last residue. D genes are given only for firm matches.

TRBV29-1	TRBD1	TRBJ2-1	TGCAGCGTTGGAGGGGGCAGGACCTACAATGAGCAGTTCTTC	CSVGGGRTYNEQFF
TRBV11-3	-	TRBJ2-1	TGTGCCAGCAGCTTCGGTTTGGACACCCCGTACGCTGAGCGGTTCTTC	CASSFGLDTPYAERFF
TRBV19	TRBD1	TRBJ2-3	TGTGCCAGTAGTATGTCGGGACAGGGTATCGATACGCAGTATTTT	CASSMSGQGIDTQYF
TRBV19	-	TRBJ1-1	TGTGCCAGCATTCTGGGCAGGGAGAACACTGAAGCTTTCTTT	CASILGRENTEAFF
TRBV5-6	-	TRBJ2-7	TGTGCCAGCAGCTACCTATCTTCCGCCAACTTGTACGAGCAGTACTTC	CASSYLSSANLYEQYF
TRBV25-1	TRBD1	TRBJ1-2	TGTGCCAGCAGTCGACAGGGAAACTATGGCTACACCTTC	CASSRQGNYGYTF
TRBV13	TRBD1	TRBJ1-1	TGTGCCAGCAGCGACAGGACAGGGGGCATCGCTGAAGCTTTCTTT	CASSDRTGGIAEAFF
TRBV2	-	TRBJ1-2	TGTGCCAGCGCCCAGGGCTATGGCTACACCTTC	CASAQGYGYTF
TRBV5-1	TRBD1	TRBJ1-2	TGCGCCAGCAGCTTGGAGGGACAGAATTCGGGCTACACCTTC	CASSLEGQNSGYTF
TRBV5-1	-	TRBJ1-1	TGCGCCAGCAGCTTGCTCCGGGGCACTGAAGCTTTCTTT	CASSLLRGTEAFF
TRBV19	-	TRBJ1-5	TGTGCCAGTAGTAACGGACGGCAGGGCAATCAGCCCCAGCATTTT	CASSNGRQGNQPQHF
TRBV11-2	TRBD2	TRBJ2-5	TGTGCCAGCAGCCGGGCGGGGGGCAAGTACCAAGAGACCCAGTACTTC	CASSRAGGKYQETQYF
TRBV5-5	-	TRBJ1-2	TGTGCCAGCAGCTTGGAGTCAGCGGGGTTCTATGGCTACACCTTC	CASSLESAGFYGYTF